This note documents a single T cell receptor beta chain sequence. Time point: peripheral blood 6 weeks after treatment start. The data were obtained in a study of PD-L1 blockade in urothelial cancer. Study in general: Previous chemotherapy exposure amounted to 0 to 3 regimens for patients. Treatment start was followed by blood analysis at 3 weeks (second dose) and again at 6 weeks.

Germline assignment: CDR1 GTSNPN and CDR2 SVGIG (reference sequence). V dropped 3 bases and J dropped 5 bases, with 13 bases sitting between them. CDR3 size: 13 residues. Some clones are missing from TCRdb's copy, which holds only in-frame ones; the method was immunoSEQ multiplex PCR. The sample has some 120,000 clones, roughly 90% seen once. The receptor was derived from a man in his sixties with urothelial cancer. The genes are TRBV30 and TRBJ2-5; D ambiguous. Sequenced material: PBMCs, taken around atezolizumab (anti-PD-L1) treatment. The CDR3 reads CAWSLNEVETQYF. CDR3 nucleotide sequence: TGTGCCTGGAGCCTTAACGAGGTTGAGACCCAGTACTTC. The whole variable domain, filled in from reference TRBV30 and TRBJ2-5, reads SQTIHQWPATLVQPVGSPLSLECTVEGTSNPNLYWYRQAAGRGLQLLFYSVGIGQISSEVPQNLSASRPQDRQFILSSKKLLLSDSGFYLCAWSLNEVETQYFGPGTRLLVL.